This T cell receptor (beta chain) was sequenced for a study of B cell selection in AIRE deficiency. The CDR3 is made up of 14 amino acids. CD4+CD127+ cells were sorted as the conventional CD4 T cells. Here immunoSEQ multiplex PCR was the method, and the copy in TCRdb shows in-frame clones only, minus some. The data show around 23,000 clones, around 95% seen once. Sequencing input: CD4+CD127+ conventional T cells sorted from PBMCs. The rearrangement links TRBV21-1 to TRBJ2-7. TRBV21-1 is a pseudogene. The receptor comes from a human donor in good health. The CDR3 nucleotides read TGTGCCAGCAGCAAAGCTTGCCAGCCCTACGAGCAGTACTTC. Its protein is CASSKACQPYEQYF.